This T cell receptor (beta chain) was sequenced for a study of blood T cell repertoires in COVID-19 (dated by TCRdb to the early 2020s). With regard to the full study: Samples from collaborators originated in the United States, Italy and Spain and spanned both the acute and convalescent phases of COVID-19. Subjects who had been exposed to COVID-19, were actively infected with it, or had recovered from it provided the deeply sampled blood TCRbeta repertoires that made up the dataset. Sample metadata almost always included a de-identified subject ID, COVID-19 status, age in years and sex. A freely available public database, intended as a resource for researchers studying the immune response to SARS-CoV-2, is where the repertoires were released. The prospective study material was composed of cDNA or gDNA derived from T cells, B-cell-depleted T cells, or PBMCs. Where available, HLA class I and class II types were obtained from metadata supplied by the sample provider rather than from assay-based typing. Samples were obtained from the ongoing ImmuneRACE study (first 160 participants) and from about 1,300 subjects provided by 6 global collaborators. Overall study outcomes, separate from this receptor: The amount of clinical and demographic metadata varied by source and participant and was provided uncurated.

TCRbeta CDR3 regions were amplified from genomic DNA using the immunoSEQ Assay, a bias-controlled multiplex PCR. The study's own analysis went as follows. The number of nucleated cells in each sample was estimated from the amplification of reference gene primers within the assay. To quantify the absolute abundance of each unique TCRbeta CDR3 rearrangement, sequence reads were collapsed and filtered. For each sample, productive Simpson clonality was calculated by taking the square root of Simpson's diversity index across productive rearrangements. In TCRdb, the immuneACCESS table is reduced to in-frame sequences with V and J assigned. These tables do not hold every clone; where another copy was compared, an unresolved V gene accounts for under half, and the others remain unexplained. V and J calls and clone size follow that table, whereas D and trimming were derived from the DNA. Within this sample are over 65,000 clones, with around 82% of them counted one time only. In total, the top ten clones hold about a third of the sample.

One collaborating source in Seattle enrolled patients while the patients were actively infected and followed the patients over time throughout the course of disease. The collaborating institutions used their own protocols to collect whole blood in K2EDTA tubes. For TCRbeta analysis, collaborators shipped samples in one of three forms: frozen whole blood, isolated PBMCs, or DNA extracted from either of those sample types. To note about this clone: The specificity of this receptor is unknown. It has no much larger one-base neighbor in the sample; base qualities were not kept.

The CDR3 runs 14 amino acids, cysteine and phenylalanine included. The kept DNA is CDR3 alone, 42 bases in frame from the first base. The germline ends are 18 bases apart after V is trimmed by 4 bases and J by 11 bases. The CDR1 and CDR2 encoded by the germline V gene are MNHEY and SVGEGT. The TCR originated in a man aged 60-69 years with COVID-19, enrolled during active disease. The sequence links TRBV6-2 or TRBV6-3 to TRBJ1-5, with no reliable assignment of the D segment. The sequenced sample consisted of peripheral blood. The encoded CDR3 is CASSFTQAAITQHF. In nucleotides, the sequence is TGTGCCAGCAGTTTTACCCAGGCCGCCATAACCCAGCATTTT.